The subject of this entry is one T cell receptor (beta chain). Its target antigen remains unknown. No base qualities exist here, and no much larger clone lies one base off it. Trimming removed 5 bases from V and 3 bases from J; the gene matches leave 6 bases unexplained. Its CDR3 holds 16 amino acids, cysteine through phenylalanine. The CDR3 DNA has 48 bases and is translated from base 1. From a lookup of the germline V gene, CDR1 and CDR2 are MGHDK and SYGVNS. Library prep was done by the immunoSEQ multiplex PCR assay. A mixture of 60 forward primers for TCR Vbeta segments and 13 reverse primers for TCR Jbeta segments was used in the multiplex PCR. Amplification of the CDR3 region of rearranged TCR beta genes was performed with a multiplex PCR assay on genomic DNA. The Illumina HiSeq System was used to sequence the amplified TCR beta libraries as 87-base-pair reads. The original methods were these. In a later analysis, approximately 74 million unique TCR beta chains were counted across the roughly 610 repertoires, and around 10 million of these chains were shared by at least two donors. To remove PCR and sequencing errors, raw reads were error-corrected and collapsed into unique sequences using a nearest-neighbor algorithm that merged closely related sequences. Alignment of CDR3 sequences to IMGT reference sequences was used to assign V, D and J gene segments. For a sequence to be retained, a match of at least six nucleotides to both a V gene segment and a J gene segment was required. Rearrangements were classified as productive when the CDR3 lacked stop codons and remained in frame with V and J, and all other rearrangements were classified as non-productive. Following IMGT convention, CDR3 was defined as the stretch from the second conserved V-encoded cysteine up to the conserved J-encoded phenylalanine. Sequences without an unambiguous match to a single V gene segment were excluded from the earlier analysis of about 640 of the donors. An earlier analysis of 587 of the donors classified V segments as functional when productive rearrangements were above 56.7% and as segregating when the standard deviation between donors was above 5%. A statistical classification framework was built to diagnose cytomegalovirus status from the catalog of TCR beta chain sequences. In a later analysis, TCR nucleotide sequences were compared against IMGT/GENE-DB human TR gene sequences so that V and J genes could be assigned. In a later analysis, CDR3 sequences and most-parsimonious VDJ recombination scenarios were assigned using the TCRdist pipeline. A later analysis defined each TCR beta chain by its CDR3 amino acid sequence plus V-gene family, and excluded reads lacking a unique V-gene family. A later analysis removed 592 highly shared, low-generation-probability nucleotide sequences to deal with suspected cross-contamination and a sequencing artifact. A later analysis calculated a clonal expansion index for each public chain from normalized within-repertoire ranks of inferred template counts. In a later analysis, generation probabilities were computed using a VDJ recombination model fitted to out-of-frame rearrangements, and the results were checked against IGoR. A later analysis scored TCR-TCR, TCR-HLA and TCR-CMV co-occurrence with hypergeometric tests, applying a repertoire-size bias correction to TCR pairs. A later analysis estimated false discovery rates by permuting HLA or CMV assignments 20 times. In a later analysis, co-occurring TCRs were grouped using DBSCAN, and TCRdist sequence similarity was added for clustering within HLA-allele-positive subsets. For co-occurrence clustering, repertoires with fewer than 30,000 or more than 120,000 public chains were excluded, along with five or six repertoires with anomalous nucleotide sharing. The table was pulled from immuneACCESS by TCRdb, which kept in-frame rearrangements only. Such tables lose some clones; where checked, under half of the loss comes from unresolved V genes, and the rest has no known cause. That table is the source of V, J and clone size, and D and trimming were worked out from the DNA. Recorded for this sample are under 200,000 clones; 65% to 85% of them occurred a single time. The biggest ten clones account for around 6.9% of the sample.

The entry originates in a study of cytomegalovirus exposure and HLA in healthy donors (dated by TCRdb to between 2016 and 2019). Regarding the complete study: In an earlier analysis of 550 to 750 of the donors, 276 Gb of sequence data and 100 million or so unique TCR beta sequences from roughly 200 million T cells were reported. Approximately 300 gigabases of sequencing data and about 92 million unique TCR sequences made up an early release that covered fewer than 650 HLA-typed donors. The genetic ancestry cluster associated with self-reported Caucasian donors included 70% to 85% of the roughly 400 genotyped donors. The study aimed to test whether cataloging public T cell receptors could reveal signatures of past pathogen exposure. The study used immunosequencing to profile the T cell repertoires of about 670 subjects and linked those repertoires to cytomegalovirus serostatus. Along with the roughly 670-subject first cohort, a separate validation cohort of about 110 different subjects was used. To predict cytomegalovirus infection status, the study brought together high-throughput TCR immunosequencing, statistical association of individual TCRs with disease status, and machine learning. A later analysis re-examined previously published TCR beta repertoires from more than 650 donors and added high-resolution HLA genotyping to investigate patterns of TCR occurrence. Rather than drawing on any new phenotypic data, the later analysis identified candidate immune exposures from TCR beta sequences and the way those sequences occurred across donors. An earlier analysis of 587 of the donors applied high-throughput TCR beta sequencing to assess whether each TCR beta V gene segment acted as functional or pseudogenic. Donor age, sex, ethnicity and CMV serostatus were collected together with the repertoire data. A later genetic analysis used genome-wide SNP genotypes for about 65% of the 666 donors, treating that subset as a discovery cohort. All discovery cohort repertoires had been generated using a single sequencing platform. HLA typing covered class I and class II loci at four-digit resolution. The number of donors typed differed by locus, with roughly 629-640 for A, B, C, DRB1 and DQB1, roughly 550 for DQA1, nearly 610 for DPA1, and about 450 for DPB1. Because of strong linkage in the cohort, roughly five DR-DQ haplotypes were treated as single units for association and clustering. On average, approximately 250,000 unique TCR beta nucleotide sequences were sequenced per donor among 350 to 400 genotyped donors of the cohort, with roughly 18% of those sequences being non-productive.

Study-wide conclusions, independent of this receptor: According to a later analysis, most CMV-associated TCR beta chains appeared to be HLA-restricted, and the HLA associations seemed to be driven largely by CMV exposure. The cohort was sequenced for TCR beta chains only, and without alpha or paired-chain data the features that could be detected were limited. In an earlier analysis of 450 to 750 of the donors, most TCR beta V segments appeared in productive rearrangements about 87% or about 30% of the time, broadly matching IMGT annotations. The study listed 150 to 200 TCR beta chains as associated with cytomegalovirus. In a later analysis, TCR association rates were found to vary across HLA loci, with the most associated TCRs seen for DRB1 alleles and the fewest for HLA-C alleles. According to a later analysis, parvovirus B19, influenza, CMV and Epstein-Barr virus appeared linked to several top co-occurrence clusters. Some IMGT-functional V segments, including TRBV6-2 and TRBV6-3, could not be distinguished by the 87-base-pair reads and were therefore excluded. According to a later genetic analysis, donors in an Asian-associated ancestry cluster had fewer N-insertions in productive TCRs than the approximately 690-donor mean. For the cohort, immune exposure information was limited to CMV serostatus. Most TCR sequences were observed very rarely across donors, whereas some public TCRs were present in many individuals. Sequencing depth was assumed to be roughly uniform across donors in the presence/absence analyses, though that assumption may not hold. Strong co-occurrence of HLA alleles, especially DR and DQ, made assigning TCR associations to individual alleles difficult. The authors suggested that the approach could potentially be extended to other disease states and immunological phenotypes. In vitro tests confirmed that a few of the cytomegalovirus-associated TCR beta chains recognize cytomegalovirus antigens. In a later analysis, HLA-associated TCR beta chains were found to be more clonally expanded and to have lower generation probabilities than equally common non-associated chains. The sequencing pipeline was judged likely to have produced a cluster of highly shared sequence variants as a technical artifact. The classifier was reported to diagnose cytomegalovirus status with high specificity and sensitivity in both the original and validation cohorts. A further reported finding was that TCR beta sequences accurately predicted the HLA-A and HLA-B alleles for most subjects in the first cohort. Linkage disequilibrium might explain the correlated functional status among segregating V segments, but an unknown experimental factor could not be excluded. An association between a missense DCLRE1C variant and V-gene and J-gene trimming of TCR beta chains was found in a later genetic analysis and replicated in an independent cohort. Because counts were too low, about 18 rarely observed V segments, including chromosome 9 orphons, were excluded from the earlier analysis of 587 of the donors. Because HLA typing was missing for some donors at each locus, association tests included only the typed subset. In a later analysis, some 18,000 TCR beta sequences were associated with specific HLA alleles at a false discovery rate of 0.05.

The cohort comprised some 700 healthy bone marrow donors. At the time of sampling, every cohort member was nominally healthy, though immune exposures that went unrecorded were likely present. The donor tested CMV seropositive, placing the donor among the roughly 300 seropositive members of the cohort. Every donor gave a peripheral blood sample, and the peripheral blood mononuclear cells from that sample were used for TCR beta sequencing. The Qiagen DNeasy Blood Extraction Kit was used to extract genomic DNA from the blood cell samples. The sequenced sample consisted of PBMCs. The sequence derives from a male donor in good health and CMV-seropositive. The rearranged segments are TRBV25-1 and TRBJ1-5; the central 11 bases match TRBD1. The nucleotide sequence reads TGTGCCAGCAGTCCACCGGGACAGGGGGACAATCAGCCCCAGCATTTT. The encoded protein is CASSPPGQGDNQPQHF.